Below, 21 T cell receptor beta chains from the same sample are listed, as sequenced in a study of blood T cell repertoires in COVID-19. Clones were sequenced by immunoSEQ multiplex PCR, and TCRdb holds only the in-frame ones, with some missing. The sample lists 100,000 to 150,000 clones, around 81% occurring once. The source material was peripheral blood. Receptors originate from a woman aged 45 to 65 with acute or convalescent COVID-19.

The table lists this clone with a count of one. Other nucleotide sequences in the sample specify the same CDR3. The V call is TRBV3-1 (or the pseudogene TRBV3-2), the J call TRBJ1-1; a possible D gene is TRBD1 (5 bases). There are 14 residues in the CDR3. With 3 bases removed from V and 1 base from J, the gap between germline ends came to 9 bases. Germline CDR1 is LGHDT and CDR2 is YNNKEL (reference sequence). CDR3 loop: CASSQEGTNTEAFF. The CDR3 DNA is TGTGCCAGCAGCCAGGAGGGGACGAACACTGAAGCTTTCTTT.

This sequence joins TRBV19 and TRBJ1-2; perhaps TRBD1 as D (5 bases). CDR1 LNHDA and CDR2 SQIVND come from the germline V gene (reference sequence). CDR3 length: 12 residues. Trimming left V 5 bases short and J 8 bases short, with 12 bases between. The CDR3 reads CASSSRSGGYTF. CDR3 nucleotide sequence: TGTGCCAGTAGTTCCCGCTCAGGGGGCTACACCTTC.

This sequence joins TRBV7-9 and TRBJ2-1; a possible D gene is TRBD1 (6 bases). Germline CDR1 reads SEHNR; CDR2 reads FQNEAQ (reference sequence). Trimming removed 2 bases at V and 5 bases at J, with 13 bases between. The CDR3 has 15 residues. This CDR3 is CASSLLLGGHNEQFF. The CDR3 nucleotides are TGTGCCAGCAGCTTATTATTAGGGGGACACAATGAGCAGTTCTTC. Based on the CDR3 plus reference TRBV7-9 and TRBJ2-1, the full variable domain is DTGVSQNPRHKITKRGQNVTFRCDPISEHNRLYWYRQTLGQGPEFLTYFQNEAQLEKSRLLSDRFSAERPKGSFSTLEIQRTEQGDSAMYLCASSLLLGGHNEQFFGPGTRLTVL.

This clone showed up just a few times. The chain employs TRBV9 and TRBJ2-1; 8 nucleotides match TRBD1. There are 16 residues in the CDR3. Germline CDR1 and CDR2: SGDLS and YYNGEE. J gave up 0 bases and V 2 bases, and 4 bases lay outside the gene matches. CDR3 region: CASSVEDRVSYNEQFF. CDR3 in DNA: TGTGCCAGCAGCGTCGAGGACAGGGTCTCCTACAATGAGCAGTTCTTC.

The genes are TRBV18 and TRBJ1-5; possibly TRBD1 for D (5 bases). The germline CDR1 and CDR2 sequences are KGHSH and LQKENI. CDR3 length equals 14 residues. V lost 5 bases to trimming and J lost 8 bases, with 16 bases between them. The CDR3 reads CASSTNQGREPQHF. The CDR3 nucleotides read TGTGCCAGCTCAACCAATCAGGGAAGGGAGCCCCAGCATTTT. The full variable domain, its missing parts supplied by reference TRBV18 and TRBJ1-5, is NAGVMQNPRHLVRRRGQEARLRCSPMKGHSHVYWYRQLPEEGLKFMVYLQKENIIDESGMPKERFSAEFPKEGPSILRIQQVVRGDSAAYFCASSTNQGREPQHFGDGTRLSIL.

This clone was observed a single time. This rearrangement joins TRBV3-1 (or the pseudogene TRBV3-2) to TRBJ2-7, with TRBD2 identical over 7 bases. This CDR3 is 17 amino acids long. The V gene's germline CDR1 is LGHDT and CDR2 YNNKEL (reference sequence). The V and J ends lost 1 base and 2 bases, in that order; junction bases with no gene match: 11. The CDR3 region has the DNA TGTGCCAGCAGCCAAGGACCTAGCGGCTATTATACCTACGAGCAGTACTTC. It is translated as CASSQGPSGYYTYEQYF.

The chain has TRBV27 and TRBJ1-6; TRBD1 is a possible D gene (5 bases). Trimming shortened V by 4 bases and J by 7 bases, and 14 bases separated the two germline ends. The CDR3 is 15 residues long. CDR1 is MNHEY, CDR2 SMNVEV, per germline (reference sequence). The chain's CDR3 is CASSSSGTANSPLHF. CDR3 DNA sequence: TGTGCCAGCAGTTCCTCAGGGACTGCGAATTCACCCCTCCACTTT.

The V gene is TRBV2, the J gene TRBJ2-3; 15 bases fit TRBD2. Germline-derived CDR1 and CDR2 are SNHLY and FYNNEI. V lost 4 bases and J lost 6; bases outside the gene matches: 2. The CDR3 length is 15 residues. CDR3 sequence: CASSGTSGGADTQYF. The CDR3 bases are TGTGCCAGCAGTGGGACTAGCGGGGGGGCCGATACGCAGTATTTT.

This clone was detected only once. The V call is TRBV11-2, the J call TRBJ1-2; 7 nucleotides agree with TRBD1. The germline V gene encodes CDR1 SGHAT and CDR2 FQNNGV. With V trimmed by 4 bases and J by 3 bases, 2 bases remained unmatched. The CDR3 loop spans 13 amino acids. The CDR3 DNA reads TGTGCCAGCAGCTACACAGGGGACTATGGCTACACCTTC. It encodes CASSYTGDYGYTF.

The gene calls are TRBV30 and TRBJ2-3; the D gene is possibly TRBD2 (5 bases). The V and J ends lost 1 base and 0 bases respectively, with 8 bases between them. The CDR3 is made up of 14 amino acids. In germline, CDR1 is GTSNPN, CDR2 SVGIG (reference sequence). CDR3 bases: TGTGCCTGGAGTGGCGGGTCTAGCACAGATACGCAGTATTTT. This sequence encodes CAWSGGSSTDTQYF.

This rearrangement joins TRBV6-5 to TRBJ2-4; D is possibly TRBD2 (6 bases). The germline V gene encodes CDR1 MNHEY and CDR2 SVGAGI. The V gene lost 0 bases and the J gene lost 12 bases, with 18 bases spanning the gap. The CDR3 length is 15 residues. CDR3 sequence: CASSYSPGSGGSQYF. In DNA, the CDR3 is TGTGCCAGCAGTTACTCCCCGGGAAGCGGAGGGAGTCAGTACTTC.

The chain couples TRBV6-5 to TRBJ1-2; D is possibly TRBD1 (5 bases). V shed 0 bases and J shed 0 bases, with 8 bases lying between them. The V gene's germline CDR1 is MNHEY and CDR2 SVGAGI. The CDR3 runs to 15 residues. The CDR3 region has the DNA TGTGCCAGCAGTTACTCTGGGGCAGCTAACTATGGCTACACCTTC. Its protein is CASSYSGAANYGYTF.

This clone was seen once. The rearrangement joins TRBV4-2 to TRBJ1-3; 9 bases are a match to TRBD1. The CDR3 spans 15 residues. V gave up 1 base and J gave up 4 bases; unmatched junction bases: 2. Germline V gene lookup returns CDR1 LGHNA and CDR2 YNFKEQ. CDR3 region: CASSQVGTGGNTIYF. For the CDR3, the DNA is TGTGCCAGCAGCCAAGTCGGGACAGGGGGAAACACCATATATTTT.

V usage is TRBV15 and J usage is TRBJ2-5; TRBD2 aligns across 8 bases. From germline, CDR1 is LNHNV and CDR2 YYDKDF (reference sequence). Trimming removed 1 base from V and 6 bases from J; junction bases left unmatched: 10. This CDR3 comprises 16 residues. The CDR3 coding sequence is TGTGCCACCAGCAGAGCTGGAGATGCGGGGGGTAAGACCCAGTACTTC. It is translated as CATSRAGDAGGKTQYF.

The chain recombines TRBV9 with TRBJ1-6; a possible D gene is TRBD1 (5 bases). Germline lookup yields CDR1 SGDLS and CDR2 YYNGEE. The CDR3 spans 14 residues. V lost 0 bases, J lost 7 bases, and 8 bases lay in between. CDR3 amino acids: CASSVGAGNSPLHF. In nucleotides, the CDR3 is TGTGCCAGCAGCGTAGGGGCAGGGAATTCACCCCTCCACTTT.

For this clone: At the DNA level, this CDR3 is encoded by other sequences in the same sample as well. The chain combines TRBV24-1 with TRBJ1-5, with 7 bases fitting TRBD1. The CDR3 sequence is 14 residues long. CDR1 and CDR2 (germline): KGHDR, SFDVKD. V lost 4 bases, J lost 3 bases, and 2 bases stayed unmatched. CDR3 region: CATSEGGFNQPQHF. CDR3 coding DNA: TGTGCCACCAGTGAAGGGGGCTTCAATCAGCCCCAGCATTTT.

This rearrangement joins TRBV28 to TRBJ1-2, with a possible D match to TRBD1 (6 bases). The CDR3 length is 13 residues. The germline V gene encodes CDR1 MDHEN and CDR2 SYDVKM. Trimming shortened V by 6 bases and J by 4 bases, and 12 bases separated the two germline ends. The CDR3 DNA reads TGTGCCAGCAGCAATAGGACAGCCTATGGCTACACCTTC. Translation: CASSNRTAYGYTF.

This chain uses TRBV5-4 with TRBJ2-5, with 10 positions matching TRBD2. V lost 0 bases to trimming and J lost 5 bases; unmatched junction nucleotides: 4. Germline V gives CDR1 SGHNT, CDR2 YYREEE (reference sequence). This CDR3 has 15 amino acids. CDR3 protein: CASSLASGSSETQYF. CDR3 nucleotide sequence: TGTGCCAGCAGCTTGGCTAGCGGGAGTTCGGAGACCCAGTACTTC.

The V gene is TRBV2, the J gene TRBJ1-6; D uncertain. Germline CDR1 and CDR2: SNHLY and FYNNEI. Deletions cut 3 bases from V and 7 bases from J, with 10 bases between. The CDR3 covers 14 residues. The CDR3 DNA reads TGTGCCAGCAGTGACATCAGTTCGAATTCACCCCTCCACTTT. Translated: CASSDISSNSPLHF.

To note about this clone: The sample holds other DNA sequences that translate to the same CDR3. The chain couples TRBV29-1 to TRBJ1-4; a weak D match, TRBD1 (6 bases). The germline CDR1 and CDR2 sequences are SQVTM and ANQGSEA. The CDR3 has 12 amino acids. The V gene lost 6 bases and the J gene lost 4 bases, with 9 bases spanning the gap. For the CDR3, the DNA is TGCAGCGTCCGGGACATTAATGAAAAACTGTTTTTT. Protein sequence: CSVRDINEKLFF. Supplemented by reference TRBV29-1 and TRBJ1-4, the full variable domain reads SAVISQKPSRDICQRGTSLTIQCQVDSQVTMMFWYRQQPGQSLTLIATANQGSEATYESGFVIDKFPISRPNLTFSTLTVSNMSPEDSSIYLCSVRDINEKLFFGSGTQLSVL.

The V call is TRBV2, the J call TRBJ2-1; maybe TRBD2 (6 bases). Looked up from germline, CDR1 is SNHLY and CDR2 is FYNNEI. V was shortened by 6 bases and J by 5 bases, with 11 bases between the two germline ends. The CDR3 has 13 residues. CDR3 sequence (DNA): TGTGCCAGCAGGGCGGGGCCAAACAATGAGCAGTTCTTC. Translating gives CASRAGPNNEQFF.